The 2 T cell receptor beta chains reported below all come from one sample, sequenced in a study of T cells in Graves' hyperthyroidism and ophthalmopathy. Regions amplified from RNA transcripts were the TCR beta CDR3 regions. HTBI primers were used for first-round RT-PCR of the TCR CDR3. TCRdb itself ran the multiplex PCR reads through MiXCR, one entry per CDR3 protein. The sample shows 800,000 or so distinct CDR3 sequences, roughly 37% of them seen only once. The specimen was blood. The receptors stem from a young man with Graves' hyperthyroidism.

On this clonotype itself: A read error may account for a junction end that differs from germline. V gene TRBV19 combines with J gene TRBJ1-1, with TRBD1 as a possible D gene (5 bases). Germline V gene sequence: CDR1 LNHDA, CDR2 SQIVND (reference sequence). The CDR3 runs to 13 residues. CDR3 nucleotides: TGTGCCAGTAGTTGGGGGAAGAACATTGAAGCTTTCTTT. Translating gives CASSWGKNIEAFF.

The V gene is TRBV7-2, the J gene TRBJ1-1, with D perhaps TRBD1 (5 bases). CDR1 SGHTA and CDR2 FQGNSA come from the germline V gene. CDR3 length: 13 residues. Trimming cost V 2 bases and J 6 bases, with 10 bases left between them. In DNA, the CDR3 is TGTGCCAGCAGCTTAAACCGGGACGCTGAAGCTTTCTTT. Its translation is CASSLNRDAEAFF.